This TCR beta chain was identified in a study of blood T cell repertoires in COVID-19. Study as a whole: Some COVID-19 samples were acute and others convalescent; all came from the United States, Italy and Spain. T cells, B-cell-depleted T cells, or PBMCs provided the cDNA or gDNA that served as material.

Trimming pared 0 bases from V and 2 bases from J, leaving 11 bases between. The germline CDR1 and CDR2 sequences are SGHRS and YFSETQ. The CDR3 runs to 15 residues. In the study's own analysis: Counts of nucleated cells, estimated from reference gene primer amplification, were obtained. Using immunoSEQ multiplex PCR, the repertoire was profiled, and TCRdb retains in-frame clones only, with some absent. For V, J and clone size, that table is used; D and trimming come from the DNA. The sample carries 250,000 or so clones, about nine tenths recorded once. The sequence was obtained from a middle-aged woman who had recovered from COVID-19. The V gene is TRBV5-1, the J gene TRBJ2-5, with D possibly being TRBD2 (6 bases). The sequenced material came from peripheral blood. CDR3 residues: CASSLASGLQETQYF. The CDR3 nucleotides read TGCGCCAGCAGCTTGGCGAGCGGGCTTCAAGAGACCCAGTACTTC. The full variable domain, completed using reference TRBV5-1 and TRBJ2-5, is KAGVTQTPRYLIKTRGQQVTLSCSPISGHRSVSWYQQTPGQGLQFLFEYFSETQRNKGNFPGRFSGRQFSNSRSEMNVSTLELGDSALYLCASSLASGLQETQYFGPGTRLLVL.